The sequence of this T cell receptor (beta chain) was determined in a study of blood T cells in healthy people across ages. Study-level points and caveats: Unsorted PBMCs blocked a conclusive comparison of naive and antigen-experienced cells. It was found that TCR beta diversity correlated strongly with the percentage of naive T cells.

The use of a sample-barcoded 5' primer and a J-beta primer mix characterized a second PCR of roughly 7 to 12 cycles. One entry per CDR3 protein results from TCRdb running MiXCR on the 5' RACE reads. The repertoire includes some 860,000 distinct CDR3 sequences, more than 55% of them detected once, and 20% to 30% sits in the top ten. V lost 6 bases and J lost 4; bases outside the gene matches: 5. CDR1 is MNHEY, CDR2 SMNVEV, per germline (reference sequence). This CDR3 region has 14 residues. Of note for this clonotype: Its target is not known.

Sequenced material: blood. The TCR comes from a man aged 35-49 years in good health. The chain recombines TRBV27 with TRBJ1-1; TRBD1 matches at 10 bases. CDR3 sequence: CASSRTGGITEAFF. CDR3 bases: TGTGCCAGCAGCCGGACAGGGGGTATCACTGAAGCTTTCTTT.